The 29 T cell receptor beta chains below were found in one sample sequenced in a study of T cell responses to AZD1222 COVID-19 vaccine. This table comes from immunoSEQ multiplex PCR, and its TCRdb copy is limited to in-frame clones, with some not included. The sample contains some 100,000 clones, 88% of which appear only once. Here the sequenced sample was peripheral blood, taken on day 0 of MenACWY control vaccination. These receptors all come from an adult in good health.

V and J are TRBV5-4 and TRBJ2-1; D is unclear. The germline V and J ends were trimmed by 4 bases and 6 bases, with 8 bases remaining between them. CDR3 size: 12 residues. Germline V gives CDR1 SGHNT, CDR2 YYREEE (reference sequence). DNA of the CDR3: TGTGCCAGCAGCGGATTAGCCAATGAGCAGTTCTTC. Translating it yields CASSGLANEQFF. Filled out from reference TRBV5-4 and TRBJ2-1, the complete variable domain reads ETGVTQSPTHLIKTRGQQVTLRCSSQSGHNTVSWYQQALGQGPQFIFQYYREEENGRGNFPPRFSGLQFPNYSSELNVNALELDDSALYLCASSGLANEQFFGPGTRLTVL.

The V call is TRBV25-1, the J call TRBJ1-1; D ambiguous. V was trimmed by 7 bases and J by 4 bases, leaving 19 bases between them. CDR1 is MGHDK and CDR2 is SYGVNS in the germline V gene. The CDR3 is 15 amino acids. The CDR3: CASNRGDPGRTEAFF. The CDR3 bases are TGTGCCAGCAACCGGGGAGACCCTGGCCGCACTGAAGCTTTCTTT.

The J gene is TRBJ1-5, the V gene TRBV7-2; 8 bases agree with TRBD1. In germline, CDR1 is SGHTA, CDR2 FQGNSA. V lost 2 bases, J lost 6 bases, and 3 bases stayed unmatched. The CDR3 spans 14 residues. The CDR3 region is CASSLQGAGQPQHF. CDR3 DNA: TGTGCCAGCAGCTTACAGGGGGCGGGTCAGCCCCAGCATTTT.

The gene calls are TRBV7-2 and TRBJ2-1; D possibly uses TRBD1 or TRBD2 (5 bases each). This CDR3 comprises 16 residues. Trimming cost V 5 bases and J 2 bases, with 16 bases left between them. CDR1 and CDR2 from the germline V gene are SGHTA and FQGNSA. DNA of the CDR3: TGTGCCAGCAGCGTAGTGGGGGTGTCCCCCTACAATGAGCAGTTCTTC. Amino acid sequence: CASSVVGVSPYNEQFF. Filled out from reference TRBV7-2 and TRBJ2-1, the complete variable domain reads GAGVSQSPSNKVTEKGKDVELRCDPISGHTALYWYRQSLGQGLEFLIYFQGNSAPDKSGLPSDRFSAERTGGSVSTLTIQRTQQEDSAVYLCASSVVGVSPYNEQFFGPGTRLTVL.

The chain recombines TRBV5-1 with TRBJ1-1; TRBD1 agrees at 7 bases. The V gene end was trimmed by 2 bases and the J gene end by 8 bases; junction bases not matched to a gene: 3. The germline V gene encodes CDR1 SGHRS and CDR2 YFSETQ. The CDR3 length is 12 residues. This chain's CDR3 is CASSFMTGEAFF. In nucleotides, the CDR3 is TGCGCCAGCAGCTTTATGACAGGGGAAGCTTTCTTT.

The chain couples TRBV5-1 to TRBJ1-4; D possibly corresponds to TRBD1 (6 bases). Deletions cut 4 bases from V and 1 base from J, with 11 bases between. The CDR3 contains 15 residues. Germline assignment: CDR1 SGHRS and CDR2 YFSETQ. The CDR3 protein is CASSRVTGTNEKLFF. Here the CDR3 DNA reads TGCGCCAGCAGCCGTGTGACAGGAACTAATGAAAAACTGTTTTTT.

V and J are TRBV14 and TRBJ1-6; the match to TRBD1 covers 8 bases. This CDR3 is 16 amino acids long. The germline CDR1 and CDR2 sequences are SGHDN and FVKESK. V trimming: 4 bases; J trimming: 4 bases; junction bases outside the gene matches: 6. CDR3 nucleotide sequence: TGTGCCAGCAGCCTAAAAGGACAGGGATATAATTCACCCCTCCACTTT. Protein sequence: CASSLKGQGYNSPLHF.

V and J are TRBV9 and TRBJ1-3, with 9 bases fitting TRBD1. CDR3 size: 16 residues. J gave up 4 bases and V 1 base, and 6 bases lay outside the gene matches. Germline V lookup: CDR1 SGDLS, CDR2 YYNGEE. The CDR3 nucleotides read TGTGCCAGCAGCGTAACGGGACAGGGAGCCGGAAACACCATATATTTT. Residues: CASSVTGQGAGNTIYF.

This chain links TRBV29-1 with TRBJ1-5; no clear D. There are 14 residues in the CDR3. The germline V and J ends were trimmed by 4 bases and 2 bases, with 12 bases remaining between them. Germline V gene data show CDR1 as SQVTM and CDR2 as ANQGSEA. In DNA, the CDR3 is TGCAGCGTTGTCAGTGAGGGCGGCAATCAGCCCCAGCATTTT. This encodes CSVVSEGGNQPQHF.

V usage is TRBV28 and J usage is TRBJ2-2, with TRBD1 matching 10 bases. This CDR3 region has 15 residues. The germline gives CDR1 MDHEN, CDR2 SYDVKM. Trimming removed 6 bases from V and 6 bases from J; junction bases left unmatched: 7. For the CDR3, the DNA is TGTGCCAGCAGGACCCGGACAGGGGGGGCCGGGGAGCTGTTTTTT. This codes for CASRTRTGGAGELFF.

This sequence joins TRBV28 and TRBJ2-3; possibly TRBD1 for D (6 bases). Trimming stripped 8 bases from V and 5 bases from J, with 14 bases between. This CDR3 is 13 amino acids long. Germline V gives CDR1 MDHEN, CDR2 SYDVKM. CDR3 protein: CASSSQGIDTQYF. The CDR3 region has the DNA TGTGCCAGCTCTAGCCAGGGGATAGATACGCAGTATTTT.

The chain uses TRBV30 and TRBJ1-4; D gene unclear. The germline CDR1 and CDR2 sequences are GTSNPN and SVGIG (reference sequence). CDR3 length equals 13 residues. Trimming took 1 base from V and 6 from J, leaving 9 bases between them. The DNA for the CDR3 is TGTGCCTGGAGTGGCCCCCCTGATGAAAAACTGTTTTTT. This translates into CAWSGPPDEKLFF.

This clone was seen only a few times. The J gene is TRBJ2-5, the V gene TRBV2; no clear D gene. V lost 7 bases to trimming and J lost 2 bases, with 11 bases between them. The CDR3 sequence is 13 residues long. The germline CDR1 and CDR2 sequences are SNHLY and FYNNEI. CDR3 residues: CASTQQAQETQYF. The CDR3 bases are TGTGCCAGCACCCAGCAGGCTCAAGAGACCCAGTACTTC.

The rearrangement uses TRBV4-3 and TRBJ1-2; D gene uncertain. Germline V gives CDR1 LGHNA, CDR2 YSLEER. Trimming removed 4 bases at V and 0 bases at J, with 18 bases between. This CDR3 spans 17 amino acids. CDR3 loop: CASSPQKTFYPNYGYTF. The CDR3 DNA sequence: TGCGCCAGCAGCCCTCAAAAAACCTTTTACCCTAACTATGGCTACACCTTC.

V gene TRBV5-4 combines with J gene TRBJ1-1; no definite D call. The V gene lost 0 bases and the J gene lost 0 bases, with 12 bases spanning the gap. Germline loops: CDR1 SGHNT, CDR2 YYREEE (reference sequence). This CDR3 comprises 16 residues. The CDR3 DNA sequence: TGTGCCAGCAGCTTGGAGTCAGCTAGGGTGAACACTGAAGCTTTCTTT. Its translation: CASSLESARVNTEAFF.

The rearrangement uses TRBV28 and TRBJ1-2; TRBD1 matches 7 bases. The CDR3 consists of 14 residues. V was pared by 6 bases and J by 8 bases, with 12 bases of the junction left unmatched. CDR1 MDHEN and CDR2 SYDVKM come from the germline V gene. CDR3 DNA: TGTGCCAGCAGGAACAGGGGCCCTGGGGAGGGCTACACCTTC. Amino acids: CASRNRGPGEGYTF.

The chain has TRBV6-4 and TRBJ1-3; possible D gene TRBD1, 6 bases. V lost 1 base and J 3 bases, leaving 19 bases between the germline ends. CDR1 is MRHNA and CDR2 is SNTAGT in the germline V gene. The CDR3 spans 18 residues. CDR3 coding DNA: TGTGCCAGCAGTGACTTCGAGTCTGGGGGGCGAGATGGAAACACCATATATTTT. Its protein product is CASSDFESGGRDGNTIYF.

This chain links TRBV6-5 with TRBJ2-2, with 11 bases lining up with TRBD1. Germline V gene data show CDR1 as MNHEY and CDR2 as SVGAGI. After removal of 5 bases from V and 5 bases from J, the junction contained 4 bases not matched to a gene. This CDR3 is 15 amino acids long. The CDR3 bases are TGTGCCAGCAGTCCGGGACAGGGGGTGACCGGGGAGCTGTTTTTT. Protein: CASSPGQGVTGELFF.

V is TRBV9 and J is TRBJ2-5; no reliable D call. Per germline, CDR1 SGDLS and CDR2 YYNGEE. The CDR3 runs 15 residues. V lost 2 bases to trimming and J lost 7 bases, with 18 bases between them. CDR3 DNA sequence: TGTGCCAGCAGCGTCGTGGACGGTGGCGTCGGGACCCAGTACTTC. Its protein product is CASSVVDGGVGTQYF.

CDR3 protein: CASSLDAAGGNTGELFF. Here the CDR3 DNA reads TGCGCCAGCAGCTTGGATGCGGCGGGGGGTAACACCGGGGAGCTGTTTTTT. The rearrangement joins TRBV5-1 to TRBJ2-2, with 8 bases matching TRBD2. The germline V gene has CDR1 SGHRS and CDR2 YFSETQ. CDR3 length equals 17 residues. With 0 bases clipped from V and 2 bases from J, the junction kept 6 bases outside the gene matches.

The genes are TRBV28 and TRBJ1-3, with D tentatively TRBD1 (6 bases). V was cut by 2 bases and J by 1 base, with 9 bases left in between. CDR1 MDHEN and CDR2 SYDVKM come from the germline V gene. This CDR3 comprises 15 residues. CDR3 DNA: TGTGCCAGCAGTTTACGGGGGCTGTCTGGAAACACCATATATTTT. Its protein product is CASSLRGLSGNTIYF.

This clone was recorded once. The V gene is TRBV2, the J gene TRBJ2-2; TRBD1 matches 8 bases. With 6 bases clipped from V and 3 bases from J, the junction kept 3 bases outside the gene matches. Germline CDR1 is SNHLY and CDR2 is FYNNEI. The CDR3 extends over 14 amino acids. The CDR3 DNA reads as TGTGCCAGCAGAGCGGACAGGGACACCGGGGAGCTGTTTTTT. Translation gives CASRADRDTGELFF.

V and J are TRBV11-3 and TRBJ1-1; 7 nucleotides align to TRBD1. The CDR3 runs to 16 residues. After removal of 3 bases from V and 2 bases from J, the junction contained 9 bases not matched to a gene. Germline assignment: CDR1 SGHNT and CDR2 YENEEA. CDR3 in amino acids: CASSFLRTGLNTEAFF. CDR3 DNA: TGTGCCAGCAGCTTTCTCCGGACAGGCCTTAACACTGAAGCTTTCTTT.

The chain couples TRBV5-1 to TRBJ2-5; tentatively, D is TRBD2 (6 bases). The CDR3 sequence is 14 residues long. CDR1 and CDR2 from the germline V gene are SGHRS and YFSETQ. V was trimmed by 4 bases and J by 1 base, leaving 11 bases between them. The CDR3 region is CASSGGFPQETQYF. CDR3 nucleotide sequence: TGCGCCAGCAGCGGAGGGTTCCCCCAAGAGACCCAGTACTTC. Full variable domain (rest looked up from reference TRBV5-1 and TRBJ2-5): KAGVTQTPRYLIKTRGQQVTLSCSPISGHRSVSWYQQTPGQGLQFLFEYFSETQRNKGNFPGRFSGRQFSNSRSEMNVSTLELGDSALYLCASSGGFPQETQYFGPGTRLLVL.

The rearrangement joins TRBV10-1 to TRBJ1-3, with a tentative D call TRBD1 (6 bases). The germline gives CDR1 WNHNN, CDR2 SYGVQD (reference sequence). The length of the CDR3 is 15 residues. V lost 11 bases to trimming and J lost 0 bases, with 17 bases between them. The CDR3, as DNA: TGCGCCGCCACGGGTGGACAGAACTCTGGAAACACCATATATTTT. It is translated as CAATGGQNSGNTIYF.

The V gene is TRBV7-2, the J gene TRBJ1-4, with D unclear. In germline, CDR1 is SGHTA, CDR2 FQGNSA. The CDR3 consists of 15 residues. Trimming took 7 bases from V and 7 from J, leaving 19 bases between them. The CDR3 protein is CASTPVGVSGEKLFF. Here the CDR3 DNA reads TGTGCCAGCACCCCAGTCGGGGTTTCGGGTGAAAAACTGTTTTTT.

The chain couples TRBV19 to TRBJ2-2, with unresolved D. Germline V gene sequence: CDR1 LNHDA, CDR2 SQIVND (reference sequence). This CDR3 contains 14 residues. V was clipped by 3 bases and J by 1 base, with 6 bases between them. CDR3: CASSMNRNTGELFF. The CDR3 region has the DNA TGTGCCAGTAGTATGAACAGGAACACCGGGGAGCTGTTTTTT.

The V call is TRBV6-5, the J call TRBJ1-5, with D maybe TRBD1 (5 bases). The CDR3 has 16 amino acids. Germline-derived CDR1 and CDR2 are MNHEY and SVGAGI. The ends were cut back, 0 bases at V and 5 bases at J, with 14 bases in the middle. In DNA, the CDR3 is TGTGCCAGCAGTTACTCAACAGGAGGCCGTTATCAGCCCCAGCATTTT. Its translation is CASSYSTGGRYQPQHF.

The chain recombines TRBV7-2 with TRBJ1-4; D unresolved. CDR3 size: 17 residues. Looked up from germline, CDR1 is SGHTA and CDR2 is FQGNSA. Between the trimmed V and J ends, which lost 1 base and 2 bases, there was a span of 14 bases. CDR3 residues: CASSLDGDQMTNEKLFF. DNA for the CDR3: TGTGCCAGCAGCTTAGATGGGGATCAGATGACTAATGAAAAACTGTTTTTT.